The 24 T cell receptor beta chains below all came from one sample that was sequenced in a study of cytotoxic CD8 clonotypes in ibrutinib-treated CLL. Measured with immunoSEQ multiplex PCR; TCRdb has only the in-frame clones, and not every one. Here the sample spans 110,000 to 150,000 clones, about 75% being singletons. The sample was PBMCs, taken after 24 months of ibrutinib treatment. These receptors were collected from a human donor with chronic lymphocytic leukemia.

The rearrangement joins TRBV5-6 to TRBJ1-2, with D uncertain. CDR1 is SGHDT and CDR2 is YYEEEE in the germline V gene. CDR3 length: 13 residues. V was cut by 0 bases and J by 6 bases, with 9 bases left in between. In DNA, the CDR3 is TGTGCCAGCAGCTTGGGTCTGCAGAATGGCTACACCTTC. Its translation: CASSLGLQNGYTF.

V and J are TRBV28 and TRBJ1-5; tentatively, D is TRBD1 (5 bases). The V and J ends lost 3 bases and 6 bases respectively, with 12 bases between them. The germline V gene encodes CDR1 MDHEN and CDR2 SYDVKM. This CDR3 region has 14 residues. The CDR3 DNA reads as TGTGCCAGCAGTTTGAGCATCGGGGGTCAGCCCCAGCATTTT. It codes for CASSLSIGGQPQHF.

V is TRBV7-2 and J is TRBJ2-7; possibly TRBD2 for D (6 bases). From germline, CDR1 is SGHTA and CDR2 FQGNSA. The CDR3 runs to 13 residues. V gave up 5 bases and J gave up 4 bases, with 12 bases separating them. This CDR3 is CASSHRRAYEQYF. The CDR3 coding sequence is TGTGCCAGCAGCCACCGGAGGGCGTACGAGCAGTACTTC. Looking up the rest from reference TRBV7-2 and TRBJ2-7 gives the full variable domain: GAGVSQSPSNKVTEKGKDVELRCDPISGHTALYWYRQSLGQGLEFLIYFQGNSAPDKSGLPSDRFSAERTGGSVSTLTIQRTQQEDSAVYLCASSHRRAYEQYFGPGTRLTVT.

In its sample, this clone was seen a few times. J is TRBJ2-5 and V is TRBV19; D tentatively fits TRBD1 or TRBD2 (5 bases each). V was shortened by 0 bases and J by 8 bases, with 10 bases between the two germline ends. CDR3 length equals 13 residues. Germline values: CDR1 LNHDA, CDR2 SQIVND (reference sequence). CDR3 region: CASSIDRGATQYF. The CDR3 DNA reads as TGTGCCAGTAGTATAGATCGGGGCGCAACCCAGTACTTC.

Written as DNA, the CDR3 is TGTGCCAGCCGGGGGGCACGCAATCAGCCCCAGCATTTT. Protein sequence: CASRGARNQPQHF. The rearrangement links TRBV6-1 to TRBJ1-5, with a tentative D call TRBD1 (6 bases). The germline V gene encodes CDR1 MNHNS and CDR2 SASEGT. V lost 8 bases and J 2 bases, leaving 10 bases between the germline ends. This CDR3 comprises 13 residues.

V and J are TRBV6-5 and TRBJ2-3; D gene ambiguous. The germline V and J ends were trimmed by 7 bases and 4 bases, with 15 bases remaining between them. Germline V gene sequence: CDR1 MNHEY, CDR2 SVGAGI. This CDR3 spans 14 amino acids. The CDR3 DNA is TGTGCCAGCACAGTTAGTGGTGAGGCAGATACGCAGTATTTT. This sequence encodes CASTVSGEADTQYF.

The J gene is TRBJ1-5, the V gene TRBV4-3; D is unresolved. The germline V gene has CDR1 LGHNA and CDR2 YSLEER. Trimming stripped 0 bases from V and 7 bases from J, with 7 bases between. The CDR3 is made up of 13 amino acids. This chain's CDR3 is CASSQDPRQPQHF. The CDR3 nucleotides read TGCGCCAGCAGCCAAGACCCGCGCCAGCCCCAGCATTTT.

The chain carries TRBV5-1 and TRBJ1-2; TRBD1 matches at 8 bases. The CDR3 extends over 15 amino acids. Unmatched junction bases numbered 9, after V lost 0 bases and J lost 8 bases. CDR1 and CDR2 (germline): SGHRS, YFSETQ. In DNA, the CDR3 is TGCGCCAGCAGCTTGGACCCCCAGGGGGCGGTCGGCTACACCTTC. Translating gives CASSLDPQGAVGYTF.

The CDR3 DNA sequence: TGTGCCAGCAGTCGCACAGACAATCAGCCCCAGCATTTT. Its protein product is CASSRTDNQPQHF. The chain uses TRBV6-5 and TRBJ1-5; D is unclear. The V and J ends lost 5 bases and 3 bases respectively, with 8 bases between them. The CDR3 extends over 13 amino acids. Germline assignment: CDR1 MNHEY and CDR2 SVGAGI.

The rearrangement uses TRBV27 and TRBJ2-7; D unresolved. Germline assignment: CDR1 MNHEY and CDR2 SMNVEV (reference sequence). Trimming took off 3 bases at V and 3 bases at J, with 9 bases between the two ends. The CDR3 extends over 13 amino acids. This CDR3 is CASSLDRDYEQYF. The CDR3 coding sequence is TGTGCCAGCAGTTTGGACCGAGACTACGAGCAGTACTTC.

This clone was counted ten times or more. The rearrangement links TRBV7-9 to TRBJ2-7; no clear D gene. CDR1 SEHNR and CDR2 FQNEAQ come from the germline V gene (reference sequence). V was trimmed by 5 bases and J by 5 bases, leaving 13 bases between them. The CDR3 runs to 13 residues. CDR3 sequence: CASSPGRAHEQYF. The DNA for the CDR3 is TGTGCCAGCAGCCCCGGAAGGGCCCACGAGCAGTACTTC.

V is TRBV5-1 and J is TRBJ1-1; D is uncertain. Looked up from germline, CDR1 is SGHRS and CDR2 is YFSETQ. With 5 bases removed from V and 1 base from J, the gap between germline ends came to 9 bases. This CDR3 contains 13 residues. DNA for the CDR3: TGCGCCAGCAGTCTTGGGTCGAACACTGAAGCTTTCTTT. This codes for CASSLGSNTEAFF.

The chain is built from TRBV5-1 and TRBJ1-4, with a weak D call TRBD1 (6 bases). There are 15 residues in the CDR3. V lost 4 bases and J 3 bases, leaving 13 bases between the germline ends. Germline CDR1 reads SGHRS; CDR2 reads YFSETQ. CDR3 in amino acids: CASSDGQRANEKLFF. In DNA, the CDR3 is TGCGCCAGCAGCGACGGACAGAGAGCTAATGAAAAACTGTTTTTT. Full variable domain (missing parts from reference TRBV5-1 and TRBJ1-4): KAGVTQTPRYLIKTRGQQVTLSCSPISGHRSVSWYQQTPGQGLQFLFEYFSETQRNKGNFPGRFSGRQFSNSRSEMNVSTLELGDSALYLCASSDGQRANEKLFFGSGTQLSVL.

The CDR3 spells CASSLNPPGGEDTGELFF. The CDR3 region has the DNA TGTGCCAGCAGTCTTAACCCCCCCGGGGGCGAGGACACCGGGGAGCTGTTTTTT. This chain joins TRBV28 and TRBJ2-2, with D tentatively TRBD1 or TRBD2 (6 bases each). Germline V gene sequence: CDR1 MDHEN, CDR2 SYDVKM. The V gene lost 5 bases and the J gene lost 3 bases, with 22 bases spanning the gap. The CDR3 has 18 residues.

By proportion, this clone is medium-sized. The CDR3 DNA reads TGTGCCAGCAGTGGGGCGGAAAATCAGCCCCAGCATTTT. Its translation is CASSGAENQPQHF. V gene TRBV2 combines with J gene TRBJ1-5, with D unclear. Germline CDR1 and CDR2: SNHLY and FYNNEI. The germline V and J ends were trimmed by 4 bases and 4 bases, with 8 bases remaining between them. This CDR3 spans 13 amino acids.

This chain links TRBV4-2 with TRBJ1-1, with D uncertain. The CDR3 extends over 13 amino acids. V dropped 2 bases and J dropped 2 bases, with 6 bases sitting between them. Germline loops: CDR1 LGHNA, CDR2 YNFKEQ. In DNA, the CDR3 is TGTGCCAGCAGCCAATTGCAAAACACTGAAGCTTTCTTT. Encoded protein: CASSQLQNTEAFF.

This chain connects TRBV2 to TRBJ1-5, with D hard to call. Germline V CDR1 and CDR2: SNHLY, FYNNEI. Trimming removed 6 bases at V and 5 bases at J, with 17 bases between. CDR3 length: 15 amino acids. CDR3 loop: CASSRRAPGDQPQHF. CDR3 bases: TGTGCCAGCAGCCGACGGGCCCCCGGCGATCAGCCCCAGCATTTT.

The genes are TRBV9 and TRBJ2-7, with 12 bases fitting TRBD1. The germline gives CDR1 SGDLS, CDR2 YYNGEE. The CDR3 sequence is 14 residues long. V was clipped by 7 bases and J by 4 bases; unmatched bases: 6. The CDR3 region is CASGGQGAQYEQYF. The CDR3 bases are TGTGCCAGCGGGGGACAGGGGGCGCAGTACGAGCAGTACTTC. Variable domain in full (rest from reference TRBV9 and TRBJ2-7): DSGVTQTPKHLITATGQRVTLRCSPRSGDLSVYWYQQSLDQGLQFLIQYYNGEERAKGNILERFSAQQFPDLHSELNLSSLELGDSALYFCASGGQGAQYEQYFGPGTRLTVT.

The V call is TRBV28, the J call TRBJ2-7; 7 nucleotides line up with TRBD1. The CDR3 extends over 14 amino acids. V was clipped by 7 bases and J by 0 bases; unmatched bases: 6. Germline V gene data show CDR1 as MDHEN and CDR2 as SYDVKM. The CDR3 protein is CASTPTGPSYEQYF. The CDR3 bases are TGTGCCAGCACCCCGACAGGGCCCTCCTACGAGCAGTACTTC. The whole variable domain, remainder taken from reference TRBV28 and TRBJ2-7, is DVKVTQSSRYLVKRTGEKVFLECVQDMDHENMFWYRQDPGLGLRLIYFSYDVKMKEKGDIPEGYSVSREKKERFSLILESASTNQTSMYLCASTPTGPSYEQYFGPGTRLTVT.

This clone has more than one count but fewer than ten. The chain recombines TRBV30 with TRBJ1-5; D is undetermined. The CDR3 spans 13 residues. Germline V gives CDR1 GTSNPN, CDR2 SVGIG (reference sequence). V was clipped by 2 bases and J by 4 bases, with 9 bases between them. The CDR3 loop is CAWSRELNQPQHF. CDR3 DNA sequence: TGTGCCTGGAGTCGGGAACTGAATCAGCCCCAGCATTTT.

The V and J genes are TRBV4-1 and TRBJ2-1; 12 bases are shared with TRBD1. The CDR3 is 16 residues long. J gave up 8 bases and V 1 base, and 6 bases lay outside the gene matches. Germline loops: CDR1 MGHRA, CDR2 YSYEKL. CDR3 DNA sequence: TGCGCCAGCAGCCAAGGGCGGGACAGGGGGCTCGATGAGCAGTTCTTC. Translating gives CASSQGRDRGLDEQFF.

The J gene is TRBJ1-2, the V gene TRBV9; 10 bases are a match to TRBD1. The V segment lost 4 bases and the J segment 4 bases; nucleotides outside the gene matches: 10. The CDR3 sequence is 16 residues long. Germline V gives CDR1 SGDLS, CDR2 YYNGEE. CDR3 nucleotides: TGTGCCAGCAGCCGGGACAGGGGCCTCGGGGGCTATGGCTACACCTTC. This gives the protein CASSRDRGLGGYGYTF.

This clone was detected only once. This rearrangement joins TRBV4-3 to TRBJ2-3; D is possibly TRBD2 (5 bases). CDR1 is LGHNA and CDR2 is YSLEER in the germline V gene. The CDR3 totals 13 residues. Trimming took off 4 bases at V and 4 bases at J, with 9 bases between the two ends. Written as DNA, the CDR3 is TGCGCCAGCAGCCGAGAGGAGGCAGATACGCAGTATTTT. Protein product: CASSREEADTQYF.

V and J are TRBV7-9 and TRBJ1-2; D ambiguous. CDR1 SEHNR and CDR2 FQNEAQ come from the germline V gene (reference sequence). Deletions cut 1 base from V and 7 bases from J, with 16 bases between. The CDR3 runs 15 residues. The CDR3 loop reads CASSLVFARIFGYTF. CDR3 sequence (DNA): TGTGCCAGCAGCTTAGTGTTTGCCCGGATCTTTGGCTACACCTTC. The whole variable domain, filled in from reference TRBV7-9 and TRBJ1-2, reads DTGVSQNPRHKITKRGQNVTFRCDPISEHNRLYWYRQTLGQGPEFLTYFQNEAQLEKSRLLSDRFSAERPKGSFSTLEIQRTEQGDSAMYLCASSLVFARIFGYTFGSGTRLTVV.